The 29 T cell receptor beta chains presented below share a single source sample, sequenced in a study of shared clonotypes between healthy human individuals. This table comes from immunoSEQ multiplex PCR, and its TCRdb copy is limited to in-frame clones, with some not included. The table shows 300,000 to 400,000 clones, with 70% to 75% occurring only once. Sample: memory CD4+ T cells sorted from blood. Subset in this sample: CD45RA-negative fraction. The source is a man aged 25-40 years in good health.

This clone came up a few times. The rearrangement links TRBV5-5 to TRBJ2-7; TRBD2 aligns across 8 bases. This CDR3 spans 15 amino acids. The V and J ends lost 0 bases and 2 bases, in that order; junction bases with no gene match: 4. Germline V gives CDR1 SGHKS, CDR2 YYEKEE (reference sequence). The CDR3 region is CASSLVLAAPYEQYF. The CDR3 DNA reads as TGTGCCAGCAGCTTGGTACTAGCGGCCCCCTACGAGCAGTACTTC.

This clone has more than one count but fewer than ten. DNA of the CDR3: TGTGCCAGCAGCTTGGGACAGTCAGATACGCAGTATTTT. The encoded protein is CASSLGQSDTQYF. The V and J genes are TRBV5-6 and TRBJ2-3; maybe TRBD1 (5 bases). CDR1 is SGHDT and CDR2 is YYEEEE in the germline V gene. The CDR3 runs 13 residues. V lost 0 bases, J lost 4 bases, and 6 bases lay in between.

The V gene is TRBV4-1, the J gene TRBJ2-3, with 12 bases fitting TRBD2. Germline V gene lookup returns CDR1 MGHRA and CDR2 YSYEKL. V lost 5 bases and J lost 6; bases outside the gene matches: 9. The CDR3 length is 16 residues. This chain's CDR3 is CASSSWTSGERDTQYF. The CDR3 DNA sequence: TGCGCCAGCAGCTCCTGGACTAGCGGGGAGAGGGATACGCAGTATTTT.

The chain uses TRBV7-2 and TRBJ2-3; D gene ambiguous. Per the germline V gene, CDR1 is SGHTA and CDR2 is FQGNSA. V lost 5 bases and J lost 2, with 8 bases in between. This CDR3 region has 13 residues. The CDR3 here is CASSPNPTDTQYF. Here the CDR3 DNA reads TGTGCCAGCAGCCCTAACCCCACAGATACGCAGTATTTT.

This chain links TRBV5-1 with TRBJ2-1; a possible D gene is TRBD1 (6 bases). The V and J ends lost 3 bases and 3 bases respectively, with 16 bases between them. The CDR3 has 16 amino acids. Germline loops: CDR1 SGHRS, CDR2 YFSETQ. CDR3 protein: CASSSRTGSNYNEQFF. The DNA of the CDR3 is TGCGCCAGCAGCTCCCGTACAGGGAGTAACTACAATGAGCAGTTCTTC. The full variable domain, its missing parts supplied by reference TRBV5-1 and TRBJ2-1, is KAGVTQTPRYLIKTRGQQVTLSCSPISGHRSVSWYQQTPGQGLQFLFEYFSETQRNKGNFPGRFSGRQFSNSRSEMNVSTLELGDSALYLCASSSRTGSNYNEQFFGPGTRLTVL.

The chain joins TRBV21-1 to TRBJ2-1; the table's TRBD2 call for D was not verified on the DNA. TRBV21-1 is noted as a pseudogene. CDR3 length equals 16 residues. In DNA, the CDR3 is TGTGCCAGCAGCAAAGGATTGGGCGGGGTTCACAATGAGCAGTTCTTC. This encodes CASSKGLGGVHNEQFF.

This clone was observed once. The V call is TRBV19, the J call TRBJ1-1; D unresolved. Germline V lookup: CDR1 LNHDA, CDR2 SQIVND (reference sequence). The CDR3 spans 16 residues. V gave up 7 bases and J gave up 1 base, with 19 bases separating them. The CDR3 here is CASTRTRDQGNTEAFF. The CDR3 DNA reads as TGTGCCAGTACCCGTACTAGAGATCAAGGGAACACTGAAGCTTTCTTT. The full variable domain, completed using reference TRBV19 and TRBJ1-1, is DGGITQSPKYLFRKEGQNVTLSCEQNLNHDAMYWYRQDPGQGLRLIYYSQIVNDFQKGDIAEGYSVSREKKESFPLTVTSAQKNPTAFYLCASTRTRDQGNTEAFFGQGTRLTVV.

The V call is TRBV7-9, the J call TRBJ2-7, with D perhaps given as TRBD1 or TRBD2 (5 bases each). V was shortened by 3 bases and J by 4 bases, with 10 bases between the two germline ends. CDR1 SEHNR and CDR2 FQNEAQ come from the germline V gene (reference sequence). This CDR3 contains 13 residues. The DNA of the CDR3 is TGTGCCAGCAGCTTCGGGGCCACATACGAGCAGTACTTC. Translating gives CASSFGATYEQYF.

This clone was recorded a few times. J is TRBJ1-4 and V is TRBV29-1; no clear D. This CDR3 comprises 13 residues. Trimming cost V 6 bases and J 5 bases, with 13 bases left between them. CDR1 and CDR2 (germline): SQVTM, ANQGSEA. The CDR3 reads CSVTGEINEKLFF. Here the CDR3 DNA reads TGCAGCGTGACCGGTGAGATAAATGAAAAACTGTTTTTT.

The J gene is TRBJ2-1, the V gene TRBV5-1; TRBD2 matches at 11 bases. The CDR3 is 15 residues long. Trimming at V came to 0 bases and at J to 10 bases, leaving 6 bases not matched to a gene. Germline CDR1 and CDR2: SGHRS and YFSETQ. CDR3 loop: CASSLDGTSGREQFF. For the CDR3, the DNA is TGCGCCAGCAGCTTGGATGGGACTAGCGGCCGAGAGCAGTTCTTC.

This clone was observed once. The chain couples TRBV19 to TRBJ1-5; no clear D gene. V was trimmed by 11 bases and J by 4 bases, leaving 21 bases between them. The CDR3 covers 15 residues. Germline V CDR1 and CDR2: LNHDA, SQIVND (reference sequence). The CDR3 is CASAGPRMYNQPQHF. The CDR3 nucleotides are TGTGCCTCTGCGGGCCCGCGAATGTATAATCAGCCCCAGCATTTT.

The rearrangement uses TRBV6-5 and TRBJ2-1; TRBD1 or TRBD2 may be the D gene (6 bases each). Germline-derived CDR1 and CDR2 are MNHEY and SVGAGI. V dropped 5 bases and J dropped 6 bases, with 14 bases sitting between them. The CDR3 spans 14 residues. The DNA for the CDR3 is TGTGCCAGCAGTGCACAGGGAGGCGGCAATGAGCAGTTCTTC. Encoded protein: CASSAQGGGNEQFF.

The rearrangement uses TRBV18 and TRBJ2-7; a weak D match, TRBD2 (5 bases). V lost 5 bases, J lost 0 bases, and 14 bases lay in between. The CDR3 is 15 amino acids. Germline values: CDR1 KGHSH, CDR2 LQKENI. The CDR3 protein is CASSGAGRSSYEQYF. The CDR3 bases are TGTGCCAGCTCAGGCGCGGGCCGAAGCTCCTACGAGCAGTACTTC.

V usage is TRBV5-5 and J usage is TRBJ1-5, with unresolved D. V lost 0 bases to trimming and J lost 1 base, with 8 bases between them. The CDR3 totals 15 residues. Germline V gives CDR1 SGHKS, CDR2 YYEKEE (reference sequence). The CDR3 here is CASSLVAGSNQPQHF. CDR3 sequence (DNA): TGTGCCAGCAGCTTGGTGGCCGGCAGCAATCAGCCCCAGCATTTT.

The chain joins TRBV18 to TRBJ2-1, with unresolved D. This CDR3 region has 14 residues. Trimming stripped 2 bases from V and 4 bases from J, with 9 bases between. Germline values: CDR1 KGHSH, CDR2 LQKENI. The CDR3 protein is CASSPNSDYNEQFF. As DNA, the CDR3 is TGTGCCAGCTCACCAAATTCTGATTACAATGAGCAGTTCTTC.

This chain uses TRBV19 with TRBJ1-1, with D possibly matching TRBD1 (5 bases). The germline gives CDR1 LNHDA, CDR2 SQIVND (reference sequence). The CDR3 is 14 residues long. V shed 6 bases and J shed 1 base, with 12 bases lying between them. CDR3: CASRPSGRNTEAFF. CDR3 DNA sequence: TGTGCCAGTAGACCTTCGGGGCGGAACACTGAAGCTTTCTTT.

This clone was seen once. The V call is TRBV7-9, the J call TRBJ2-2, with D possibly matching TRBD1 (5 bases). Trimming removed 4 bases from V and 6 bases from J, with 12 bases in between. The CDR3 has 14 residues. Germline V lookup: CDR1 SEHNR, CDR2 FQNEAQ (reference sequence). The CDR3 is CASSSQTASGELFF. The CDR3 DNA is TGTGCCAGCAGCTCACAGACAGCGTCCGGGGAGCTGTTTTTT.

In the case of this clone: The same CDR3 arises from other DNA sequences in this sample as well. This sequence joins TRBV18 and TRBJ2-1, with unresolved D. Germline V gene data show CDR1 as KGHSH and CDR2 as LQKENI. The CDR3 contains 15 residues. Trimming left V 0 bases short and J 1 base short, with 7 bases between. The CDR3 nucleotides read TGTGCCAGCTCACCACCGGGTAGTTCCTACAATGAGCAGTTCTTC. Protein product: CASSPPGSSYNEQFF.

This rearrangement joins TRBV5-4 to TRBJ2-2; D possibly corresponds to TRBD2 (6 bases). The CDR3 runs 16 residues. Per the germline V gene, CDR1 is SGHNT and CDR2 is YYREEE (reference sequence). Between the trimmed V and J ends, which lost 0 bases and 2 bases, there was a span of 11 bases. CDR3 in amino acids: CASSLAGGLNTGELFF. Here the CDR3 DNA reads TGTGCCAGCAGCTTGGCCGGAGGGTTAAACACCGGGGAGCTGTTTTTT. Variable domain in full (rest from reference TRBV5-4 and TRBJ2-2): ETGVTQSPTHLIKTRGQQVTLRCSSQSGHNTVSWYQQALGQGPQFIFQYYREEENGRGNFPPRFSGLQFPNYSSELNVNALELDDSALYLCASSLAGGLNTGELFFGEGSRLTVL.

The chain carries TRBV4-3 and TRBJ2-3; the D is unclear. From germline, CDR1 is LGHNA and CDR2 YSLEER. This CDR3 has 14 amino acids. Trimming removed 0 bases at V and 10 bases at J, with 14 bases between. CDR3 nucleotide sequence: TGCGCCAGCAGCCAAGATGCCCCCTCCCGCCCGCAGTATTTT. It is translated as CASSQDAPSRPQYF.

This clone occurred once. The chain has TRBV5-1 and TRBJ2-7; 7 nucleotides align to TRBD2. The CDR3 spans 15 residues. Germline V gives CDR1 SGHRS, CDR2 YFSETQ. V lost 0 bases and J lost 5; bases outside the gene matches: 8. The CDR3 spells CASSLVAGVRNEQYF. CDR3 in DNA: TGCGCCAGCAGCTTGGTGGCGGGAGTTCGGAACGAGCAGTACTTC.

The V gene is TRBV2, the J gene TRBJ1-5, with TRBD1 as a possible D gene (6 bases). The CDR3 covers 14 residues. With 6 bases removed from V and 6 bases from J, the gap between germline ends came to 15 bases. CDR1 and CDR2 (germline): SNHLY, FYNNEI. The CDR3 loop reads CASRAARGAQPQHF. CDR3 nucleotides: TGTGCCAGCAGGGCCGCCAGGGGTGCTCAGCCCCAGCATTTT.

This chain joins TRBV28 and TRBJ1-1, with D possibly matching TRBD1 (6 bases). V was shortened by 5 bases and J by 3 bases, with 16 bases between the two germline ends. This CDR3 region has 15 residues. Germline CDR1 reads MDHEN; CDR2 reads SYDVKM. The CDR3 bases are TGTGCCAGCAGTATCTCGGGGGAGGGGGACACTGAAGCTTTCTTT. It specifies CASSISGEGDTEAFF.

The chain is built from TRBV19 and TRBJ2-1, with TRBD2 as a possible D gene (6 bases). The CDR3 covers 14 residues. V lost 5 bases, J lost 7 bases, and 15 bases lay in between. From germline, CDR1 is LNHDA and CDR2 SQIVND (reference sequence). CDR3 sequence: CASSWEALVNEQFF. As DNA, the CDR3 is TGTGCCAGTAGTTGGGAGGCCTTAGTTAATGAGCAGTTCTTC.

This chain uses TRBV29-1 with TRBJ2-1; 10 bases line up with TRBD2. Germline trimming cut 8 bases from V and 4 bases from J; bases unmatched to any gene: 8. CDR1 SQVTM and CDR2 ANQGSEA come from the germline V gene. The CDR3 runs to 14 residues. The CDR3 DNA reads TGCAGCCCCTGGGGAGCGGGAGGGTACAATGAGCAGTTCTTC. It codes for CSPWGAGGYNEQFF.

A single count supports this clone. The chain couples TRBV2 to TRBJ2-7, with a possible D match to TRBD1 (6 bases). In germline, CDR1 is SNHLY, CDR2 FYNNEI. The germline V and J ends were trimmed by 3 bases and 3 bases, with 15 bases remaining between them. This CDR3 comprises 15 residues. In DNA, the CDR3 is TGTGCCAGCAGTGAGGAAGGTGGCAGGGGCTACGAGCAGTACTTC. It specifies CASSEEGGRGYEQYF.

This clone showed up just a few times. This chain connects TRBV6-1 to TRBJ1-3; TRBD1 matches at 8 bases. Losses at the gene ends were 4 bases for V and 2 bases for J; bases not matched to a gene: 4. The CDR3 sequence is 15 residues long. The germline V gene has CDR1 MNHNS and CDR2 SASEGT. The CDR3 loop is CASSGTGIPGNTIYF. The DNA for the CDR3 is TGTGCCAGCAGTGGGACAGGGATCCCTGGAAACACCATATATTTT.

This chain joins TRBV27 and TRBJ1-5; maybe TRBD1 (5 bases). In germline, CDR1 is MNHEY, CDR2 SMNVEV (reference sequence). The CDR3 covers 14 residues. Trimming shortened V by 5 bases and J by 6 bases, and 14 bases separated the two germline ends. CDR3 in DNA: TGTGCCAGCAGTCCCCGGGACGGTACTCAGCCCCAGCATTTT. As protein: CASSPRDGTQPQHF.

The genes are TRBV2 and TRBJ1-1; perhaps TRBD1 as D (6 bases). The CDR3 totals 12 residues. The V end lost 4 bases, the J end lost 6 bases, and 9 bases lay between the germline ends. The germline CDR1 and CDR2 sequences are SNHLY and FYNNEI. The CDR3 reads CASSARGPEAFF. The CDR3 region has the DNA TGTGCCAGCAGTGCGCGGGGGCCTGAAGCTTTCTTT.